The source of this T cell receptor (beta chain) is a study of Tregs in tolerant kidney transplant recipients. General study findings and limits: This study did not directly address biological reproducibility. Expanding Tregs on activated donor B cells appeared to best identify donor-specific TCRbeta clones. Validation in larger populations is needed because few patients were studied.

Germline V gene data show CDR1 as SGHNT and CDR2 as YYREEE (reference sequence). The V and J ends lost 0 bases and 6 bases respectively, with 15 bases between them. This CDR3 is built from 15 residues. Data came from immunoSEQ multiplex PCR; TCRdb stores just in-frame clones and leaves some out. The repertoire has roughly 70,000 clones, around 84% of them found once; the top ten carry roughly 4%. In regard to this clone: Its antigen remains unidentified.

The V and J genes are TRBV5-4 and TRBJ1-2; D might be TRBD1 (5 bases). The receptor was derived from a human donor in good health. Material: CD4+ T cells from blood. For the CDR3, the DNA is TGTGCCAGCAGCTTGGGATGGCAGGGACGGAATGGCTACACCTTC. Its translation is CASSLGWQGRNGYTF.